This entry features one T cell receptor (beta chain) sequence. Its antigen is unknown. UMI-labeled 5' RACE yielded the TRB cDNA libraries. TCRdb derives one entry per CDR3 protein from the 5' RACE reads, leaving out DNA. In total, the table holds roughly 130,000 distinct CDR3 sequences. The CDR3 covers 16 residues. The germline gives CDR1 LNHNV, CDR2 YYDKDF (reference sequence). This specimen comes from a study of CXCR3-negative and CXCR3-positive naive CD8 T cells. Background on the study: TRB reads totalled about 150 million, about 1.5 +/- 0.3 million per library.

General study results and limits: Compared with CXCR3-negative naive cells, CXCR3-positive naive cells showed more hydrophobic TRB CDR3s. Similarly elevated diversity marked both naive subsets, with memory CD8+ cells showing far lower diversity. Naive CXCR3-negative cells resembled naive CXCR3-positive cells in TRBV-TRBJ usage; memory cells differed.

Naive CD8+ T cells showed CD45RO-CCR7+CD27+CD95-. The TCR comes from a human donor in good health. Some clones in this sample may be carry-over from other donors' samples. The chain joins TRBV15 to TRBJ2-2; there is no DNA to check the TCRdb D call of TRBD2. Input material: naive CXCR3+ CD8+ T cells from blood. Described subset: CD45RO-CCR7+CD27+CD95- naive CD8+ T cells expressing CXCR3 (TNR3+). CDR3 protein: CATSREREGLGGELFF.